The T cell receptor (beta chain) described here comes from a study of blood T cell repertoires in COVID-19. Study-wide background: Collection of acute and convalescent COVID-19 samples took place in the United States, Italy and Spain. Sources were T cells, B-cell-depleted T cells, or PBMCs; the material itself was cDNA or gDNA.

The CDR3 has 11 amino acids. V lost 8 bases and J 5 bases, leaving 9 bases between the germline ends. Germline V CDR1 and CDR2: SNHLY, FYNNEI. In the authors' methods: Amplification from reference gene primers served as the basis for estimated nucleated cell counts. Produced via immunoSEQ multiplex PCR; TCRdb's table is partial and in-frame only. Clone size and the V and J calls come from that table; the DNA yielded D and trimming. In the table there are roughly 91,000 clones, 70% to 85% of which are singletons. The receptor was derived from a man aged 65 to 85 with acute or convalescent COVID-19. The V call is TRBV2, the J call TRBJ1-1, with D uncertain. The sequencing input was peripheral blood. CDR3 in DNA: TGTGCCAGCCTGATCCGGACTGAAGCTTTCTTT. Its translation: CASLIRTEAFF. Drawing the rest from reference TRBV2 and TRBJ1-1, the complete variable domain is EPEVTQTPSHQVTQMGQEVILRCVPISNHLYFYWYRQILGQKVEFLVSFYNNEISEKSEIFDDQFSVERPDGSNFTLKIRSTKLEDSAMYFCASLIRTEAFFGQGTRLTVV.